This passage covers 17 T cell receptor beta chains from one sample sequenced in a study of cytomegalovirus exposure and HLA in healthy donors. Vbeta (60) and Jbeta (13) primers were used in the PCR. Only in-frame clones appear in the TCRdb table, and some are missing; sequencing was by immunoSEQ multiplex PCR. This sample has 100,000 to 150,000 clones, with approximately 80% found just once. The sequenced material came from PBMCs. The receptors stem from an older woman in good health and CMV-seronegative.

V and J are TRBV28 and TRBJ2-7; D is unclear. CDR1 MDHEN and CDR2 SYDVKM come from the germline V gene. The CDR3 runs 13 residues. The ends were cut back, 6 bases at V and 4 bases at J, with 13 bases in the middle. CDR3 in amino acids: CASRVPLGYEQYF. Here the CDR3 DNA reads TGTGCCAGCAGGGTCCCTCTCGGGTACGAGCAGTACTTC.

The J gene is TRBJ2-5, the V gene TRBV15; D is perhaps TRBD1 (6 bases). The J call may be faulty, since TRBJ2-7 better matches the DNA end. Germline assignment: CDR1 LNHNV and CDR2 YYDKDF (reference sequence). The CDR3 loop spans 14 amino acids. The CDR3 DNA reads as TGTGCCACCAGCAGAGAGGGGGCGTGGGACGAGCAGTACTTC. Its translation is CATSREGAWDEQYF.

The gene calls are TRBV6-5 and TRBJ1-4; TRBD1 aligns across 7 bases. The CDR3 is made up of 14 amino acids. Per the germline V gene, CDR1 is MNHEY and CDR2 is SVGAGI. V was clipped by 2 bases and J by 8 bases; unmatched bases: 5. The CDR3 coding sequence is TGTGCCAGCAGTTACGACAGGGCAGGGGAAAAACTGTTTTTT. Translating it yields CASSYDRAGEKLFF.

The chain uses TRBV30 and TRBJ2-5; 7 nucleotides match TRBD1. J gave up 2 bases and V 3 bases, and 3 bases lay outside the gene matches. The CDR3 extends over 13 amino acids. Germline lookup yields CDR1 GTSNPN and CDR2 SVGIG (reference sequence). The CDR3 region is CAWRRTGQETQYF. The CDR3, as DNA: TGTGCCTGGAGGCGGACAGGACAAGAGACCCAGTACTTC.

The chain couples TRBV28 to TRBJ2-1; D possibly corresponds to TRBD2 (5 bases). The CDR3 runs 16 residues. V was trimmed by 2 bases and J by 11 bases, leaving 22 bases between them. Per the germline V gene, CDR1 is MDHEN and CDR2 is SYDVKM. The DNA for the CDR3 is TGTGCCAGCAGTTTAATGTACTCGGAGGATTCGGGGAAGCAGTTCTTC. Translating it yields CASSLMYSEDSGKQFF.

This chain links TRBV19 with TRBJ2-5, with 13 bases identical to TRBD2. V gave up 5 bases and J gave up 11 bases; unmatched junction bases: 14. CDR1 is LNHDA, CDR2 SQIVND, per germline (reference sequence). This CDR3 is built from 16 residues. The CDR3 coding sequence is TGTGCCAGTAGTCAGGGACTAGCGGGACCGCCGGGGCAGCAGTACTTC. It encodes CASSQGLAGPPGQQYF.

The chain combines TRBV25-1 with TRBJ2-3; D is possibly TRBD1 (5 bases). This CDR3 has 16 residues. Per germline, CDR1 MGHDK and CDR2 SYGVNS. V lost 2 bases to trimming and J lost 0 bases, with 12 bases between them. This CDR3 is CASSEGVGLSTDTQYF. The CDR3, as DNA: TGTGCCAGCAGTGAAGGGGTGGGGCTGAGCACAGATACGCAGTATTTT.

The chain has TRBV5-1 and TRBJ1-4, with TRBD1 as a possible D gene (6 bases). Germline-derived CDR1 and CDR2 are SGHRS and YFSETQ. CDR3 size: 15 residues. V was pared by 2 bases and J by 8 bases, with 16 bases between. The chain's CDR3 is CASSFGNTGPEKLFF. The CDR3 DNA sequence: TGCGCCAGCAGCTTTGGAAATACAGGGCCCGAAAAACTGTTTTTT.

The chain joins TRBV29-1 to TRBJ2-2; 8 nucleotides match TRBD2. The germline CDR1 and CDR2 sequences are SQVTM and ANQGSEA. Trimming removed 6 bases from V and 7 bases from J; junction bases left unmatched: 7. The CDR3 has 13 residues. The CDR3 bases are TGCAGCGTCGGGAGGGGACTAGTCGGGGAGCTGTTTTTT. The encoded protein is CSVGRGLVGELFF.

On this clone: This same CDR3 is encoded by further DNA sequences in the sample. The J gene is TRBJ2-1, the V gene TRBV9; 7 bases fit TRBD1. The germline V gene has CDR1 SGDLS and CDR2 YYNGEE. The CDR3 consists of 15 residues. V was clipped by 0 bases and J by 2 bases; unmatched bases: 2. CDR3 DNA sequence: TGTGCCAGCAGCGTAGCAGGGGGACCCTACAATGAGCAGTTCTTC. Its protein product is CASSVAGGPYNEQFF.

This clone was found a few times. This chain uses TRBV4-1 with TRBJ1-1, with 8 bases fitting TRBD1. This CDR3 has 15 amino acids. Germline CDR1 MGHRA, CDR2 YSYEKL. V lost 4 bases to trimming and J lost 2 bases; unmatched junction nucleotides: 6. As DNA, the CDR3 is TGCGCCAGCAGCCGAGGACAGGGAGGCAACACTGAAGCTTTCTTT. It encodes CASSRGQGGNTEAFF.

The chain uses TRBV5-1 and TRBJ2-3; possibly TRBD1 for D (6 bases). V lost 4 bases and J lost 6, with 15 bases in between. This CDR3 is built from 14 residues. Germline V gene lookup returns CDR1 SGHRS and CDR2 YFSETQ. In nucleotides, the CDR3 is TGCGCCAGCAGCCAACAGGGACCAGGGGATACGCAGTATTTT. Translating it yields CASSQQGPGDTQYF.

This clone showed up just a few times. The chain uses TRBV30 and TRBJ1-2; D is unresolved. V lost 0 bases and J lost 8, with 13 bases in between. Germline V lookup: CDR1 GTSNPN, CDR2 SVGIG (reference sequence). CDR3 length: 13 amino acids. This chain's CDR3 is CAWSVGAVGGYTF. CDR3 coding DNA: TGTGCCTGGAGTGTGGGAGCGGTCGGGGGCTACACCTTC.

This chain uses TRBV30 with TRBJ1-1, with TRBD1 identical over 9 bases. J lost 6 bases, V lost 2 bases, and 10 bases had no gene match. CDR1 is GTSNPN, CDR2 SVGIG, per germline (reference sequence). The CDR3 loop spans 15 amino acids. The CDR3 loop reads CAWSFRDREYSEAFF. CDR3 nucleotide sequence: TGTGCCTGGAGTTTCCGGGACAGGGAGTATTCTGAAGCTTTCTTT.

This clone was counted between two and nine times. The chain combines TRBV4-2 with TRBJ1-3; 9 positions match TRBD1. After removal of 5 bases from V and 2 bases from J, the junction contained 7 bases not matched to a gene. In germline, CDR1 is LGHNA, CDR2 YNFKEQ. The CDR3 totals 16 residues. CDR3 sequence (DNA): TGTGCCAGCAGCTTTACCGGGACAGGGACTGGAAACACCATATATTTT. This gives the protein CASSFTGTGTGNTIYF.

The chain links TRBV7-6 to TRBJ1-1; tentative D call: TRBD1 (5 bases). There are 15 residues in the CDR3. CDR1 SGHVS and CDR2 FNYEAQ come from the germline V gene. Trimming removed 5 bases from V and 3 bases from J, with 16 bases in between. The chain's CDR3 is CASSPRWGGDTEAFF. CDR3 nucleotide sequence: TGTGCCAGCAGCCCCCGGTGGGGGGGAGACACTGAAGCTTTCTTT. The whole variable domain, filled in from reference TRBV7-6 and TRBJ1-1, reads GAGVSQSPRYKVTKRGQDVALRCDPISGHVSLYWYRQALGQGPEFLTYFNYEAQQDKSGLPNDRFSAERPEGSISTLTIQRTEQRDSAMYRCASSPRWGGDTEAFFGQGTRLTVV.

The chain uses TRBV28 and TRBJ2-5, with TRBD1 matching 11 bases. Germline CDR1 is MDHEN and CDR2 is SYDVKM. J lost 4 bases, V lost 3 bases, and 4 bases had no gene match. The CDR3 spans 15 residues. CDR3 sequence (DNA): TGTGCCAGCAGTTTTTTTGGGACAGGGGGAGAGACCCAGTACTTC. Its protein product is CASSFFGTGGETQYF. The full variable domain, in which reference TRBV28 and TRBJ2-5 provide the parts outside the CDR3, is DVKVTQSSRYLVKRTGEKVFLECVQDMDHENMFWYRQDPGLGLRLIYFSYDVKMKEKGDIPEGYSVSREKKERFSLILESASTNQTSMYLCASSFFGTGGETQYFGPGTRLLVL.